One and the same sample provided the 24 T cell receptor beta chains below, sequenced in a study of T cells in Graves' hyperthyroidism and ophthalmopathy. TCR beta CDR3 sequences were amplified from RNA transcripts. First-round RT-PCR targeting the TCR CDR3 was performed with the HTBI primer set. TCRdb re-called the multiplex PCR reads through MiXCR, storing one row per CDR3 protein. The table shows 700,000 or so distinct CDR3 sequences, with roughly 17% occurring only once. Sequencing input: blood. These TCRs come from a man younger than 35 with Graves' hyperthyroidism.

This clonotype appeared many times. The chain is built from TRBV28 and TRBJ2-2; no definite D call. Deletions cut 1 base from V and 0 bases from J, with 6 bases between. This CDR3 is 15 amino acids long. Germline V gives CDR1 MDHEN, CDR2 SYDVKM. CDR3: CASSLYLANTGELFF. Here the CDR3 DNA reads TGTGCCAGCAGTTTATACCTCGCGAACACCGGGGAGCTGTTTTTT.

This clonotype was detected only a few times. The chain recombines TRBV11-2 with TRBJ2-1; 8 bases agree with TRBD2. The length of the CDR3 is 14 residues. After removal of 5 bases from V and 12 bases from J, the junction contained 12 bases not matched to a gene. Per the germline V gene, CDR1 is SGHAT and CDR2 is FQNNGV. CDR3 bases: TGTGCCAGCAGCAAAACGGGAGGGTTTGATGGGCAGTTCTTC. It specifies CASSKTGGFDGQFF.

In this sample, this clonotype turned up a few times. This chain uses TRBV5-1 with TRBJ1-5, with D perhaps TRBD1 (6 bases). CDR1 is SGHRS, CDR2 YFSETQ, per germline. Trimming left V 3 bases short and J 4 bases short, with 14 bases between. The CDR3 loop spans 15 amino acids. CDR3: CASSSGDTRNQPQHF. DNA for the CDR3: TGCGCCAGCAGCTCCGGGGACACTAGAAATCAGCCCCAGCATTTT. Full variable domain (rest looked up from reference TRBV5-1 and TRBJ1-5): KAGVTQTPRYLIKTRGQQVTLSCSPISGHRSVSWYQQTPGQGLQFLFEYFSETQRNKGNFPGRFSGRQFSNSRSEMNVSTLELGDSALYLCASSSGDTRNQPQHFGDGTRLSIL.

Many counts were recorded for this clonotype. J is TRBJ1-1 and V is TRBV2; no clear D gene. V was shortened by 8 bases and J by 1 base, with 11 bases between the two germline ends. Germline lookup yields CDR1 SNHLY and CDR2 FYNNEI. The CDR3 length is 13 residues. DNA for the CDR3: TGTGCCAGCTCTTTCCAGCCGAACACTGAAGCTTTCTTT. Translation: CASSFQPNTEAFF.

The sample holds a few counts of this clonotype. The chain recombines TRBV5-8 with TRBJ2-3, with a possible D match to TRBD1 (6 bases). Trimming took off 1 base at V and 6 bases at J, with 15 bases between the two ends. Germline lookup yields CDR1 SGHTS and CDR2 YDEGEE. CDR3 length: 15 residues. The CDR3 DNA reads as TGTGCCAGCAGCTTGCGGGCAGGGGTTTCGGATACGCAGTATTTT. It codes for CASSLRAGVSDTQYF.

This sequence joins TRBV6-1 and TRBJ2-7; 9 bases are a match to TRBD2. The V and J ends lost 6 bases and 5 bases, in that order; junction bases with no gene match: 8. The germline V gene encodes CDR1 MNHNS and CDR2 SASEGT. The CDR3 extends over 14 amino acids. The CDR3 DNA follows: TGTGCCAGCAGGGCCGCGGGAGGGCCGGACGAGCAGTACTTC. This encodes CASRAAGGPDEQYF.

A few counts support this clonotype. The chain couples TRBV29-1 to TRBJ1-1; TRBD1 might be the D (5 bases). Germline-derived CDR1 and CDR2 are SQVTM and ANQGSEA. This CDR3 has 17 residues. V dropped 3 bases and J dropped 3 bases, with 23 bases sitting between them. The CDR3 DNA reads TGCAGCGTTGACCTAGGTTCGATAGGGGTTCAGGACACTGAAGCTTTCTTT. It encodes CSVDLGSIGVQDTEAFF.

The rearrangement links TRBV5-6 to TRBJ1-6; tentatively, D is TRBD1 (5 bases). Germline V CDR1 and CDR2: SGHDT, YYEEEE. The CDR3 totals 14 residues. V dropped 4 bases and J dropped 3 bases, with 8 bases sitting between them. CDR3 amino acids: CASSTDSYNSPLHF. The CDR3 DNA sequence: TGTGCCAGCAGCACCGACAGCTATAATTCACCCCTCCACTTT.

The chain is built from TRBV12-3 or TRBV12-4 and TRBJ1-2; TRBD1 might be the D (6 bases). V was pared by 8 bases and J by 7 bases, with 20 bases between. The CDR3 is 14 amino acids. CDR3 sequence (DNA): TGTGCCAGCGGGGGCAGCTCGGAATCTTTTGGCTACACCTTC. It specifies CASGGSSESFGYTF.

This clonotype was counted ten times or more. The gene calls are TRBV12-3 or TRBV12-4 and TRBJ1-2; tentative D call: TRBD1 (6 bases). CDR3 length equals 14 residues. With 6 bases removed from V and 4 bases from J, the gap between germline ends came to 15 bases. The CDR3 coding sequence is TGTGCCAGCAGCCAGACAGGCTTCAGCTATGGCTACACCTTC. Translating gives CASSQTGFSYGYTF.

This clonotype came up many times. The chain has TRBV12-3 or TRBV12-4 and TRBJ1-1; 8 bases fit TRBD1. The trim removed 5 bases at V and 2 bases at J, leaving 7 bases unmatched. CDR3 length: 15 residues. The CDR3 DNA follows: TGTGCCAGCAGTGGACCGACAGGGGTTAACACTGAAGCTTTCTTT. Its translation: CASSGPTGVNTEAFF.

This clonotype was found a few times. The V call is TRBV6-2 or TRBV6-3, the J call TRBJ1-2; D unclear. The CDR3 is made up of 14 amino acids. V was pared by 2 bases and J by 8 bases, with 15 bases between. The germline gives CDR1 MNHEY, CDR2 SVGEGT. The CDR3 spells CASSYEGRGIGYTF. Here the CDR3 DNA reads TGTGCCAGCAGTTACGAAGGTCGGGGAATCGGCTACACCTTC.

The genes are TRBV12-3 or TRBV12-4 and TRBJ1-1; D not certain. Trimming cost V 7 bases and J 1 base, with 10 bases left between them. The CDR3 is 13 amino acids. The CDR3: CASTHGQNTEAFF. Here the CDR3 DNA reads TGTGCCAGCACCCACGGGCAGAACACTGAAGCTTTCTTT.

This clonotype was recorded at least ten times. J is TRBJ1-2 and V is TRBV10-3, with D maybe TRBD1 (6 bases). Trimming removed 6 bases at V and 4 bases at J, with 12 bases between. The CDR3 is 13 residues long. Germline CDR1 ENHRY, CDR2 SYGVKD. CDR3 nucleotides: TGTGCCATCAGGGACAGAAACTCCTATGGCTACACCTTC. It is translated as CAIRDRNSYGYTF.

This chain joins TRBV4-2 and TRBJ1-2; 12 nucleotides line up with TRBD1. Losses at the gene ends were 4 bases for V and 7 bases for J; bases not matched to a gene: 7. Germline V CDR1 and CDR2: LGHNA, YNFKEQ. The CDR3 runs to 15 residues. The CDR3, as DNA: TGTGCCAGCAGCCTCGGGGGACAGGGGGCGACTGGCTACACCTTC. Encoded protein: CASSLGGQGATGYTF.

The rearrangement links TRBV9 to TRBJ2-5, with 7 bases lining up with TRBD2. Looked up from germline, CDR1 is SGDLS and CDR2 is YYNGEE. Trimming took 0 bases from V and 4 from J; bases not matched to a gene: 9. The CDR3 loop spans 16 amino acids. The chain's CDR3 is CASSVAGGREGETQYF. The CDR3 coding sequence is TGTGCCAGCAGCGTAGCTGGAGGGAGGGAGGGAGAGACCCAGTACTTC.

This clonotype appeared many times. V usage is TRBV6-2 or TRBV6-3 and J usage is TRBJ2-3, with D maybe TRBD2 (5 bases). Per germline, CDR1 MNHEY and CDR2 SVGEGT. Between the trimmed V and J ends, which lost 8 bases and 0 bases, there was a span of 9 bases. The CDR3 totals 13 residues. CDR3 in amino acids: CASRLASTDTQYF. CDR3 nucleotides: TGTGCCAGCCGATTAGCGAGCACAGATACGCAGTATTTT.

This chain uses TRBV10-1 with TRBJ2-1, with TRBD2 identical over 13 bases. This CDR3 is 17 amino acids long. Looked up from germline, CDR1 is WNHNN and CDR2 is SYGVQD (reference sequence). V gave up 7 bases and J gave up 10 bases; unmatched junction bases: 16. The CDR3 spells CASTGLAGERGLREQFF. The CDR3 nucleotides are TGCGCCAGCACCGGACTAGCGGGAGAGCGTGGACTACGGGAGCAGTTCTTC.

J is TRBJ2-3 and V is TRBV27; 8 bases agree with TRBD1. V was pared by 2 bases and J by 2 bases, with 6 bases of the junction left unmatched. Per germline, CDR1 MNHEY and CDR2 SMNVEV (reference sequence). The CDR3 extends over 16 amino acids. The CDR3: CASSLAGTGATDTQYF. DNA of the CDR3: TGTGCCAGCAGTTTAGCCGGGACAGGAGCCACAGATACGCAGTATTTT.

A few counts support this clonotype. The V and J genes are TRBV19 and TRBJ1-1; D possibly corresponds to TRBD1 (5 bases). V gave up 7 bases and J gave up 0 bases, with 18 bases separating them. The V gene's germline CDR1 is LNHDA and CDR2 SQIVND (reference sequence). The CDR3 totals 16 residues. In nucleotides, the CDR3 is TGTGCCAGTATTCCCCTCTTCGGGACCGTGAACACTGAAGCTTTCTTT. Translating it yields CASIPLFGTVNTEAFF.

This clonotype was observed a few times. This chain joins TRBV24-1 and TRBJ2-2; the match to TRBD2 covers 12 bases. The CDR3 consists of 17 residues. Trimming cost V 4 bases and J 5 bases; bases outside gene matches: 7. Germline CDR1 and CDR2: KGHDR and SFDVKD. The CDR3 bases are TGTGCCACCAGTGACTCTAGCGGGAGGGCTGGGACCGGGGAGCTGTTTTTT. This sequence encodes CATSDSSGRAGTGELFF.

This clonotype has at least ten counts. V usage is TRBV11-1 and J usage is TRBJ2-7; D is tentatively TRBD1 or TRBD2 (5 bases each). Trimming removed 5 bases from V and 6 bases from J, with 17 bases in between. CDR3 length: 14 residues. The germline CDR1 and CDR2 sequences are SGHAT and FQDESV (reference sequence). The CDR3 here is CASSPSEGMAEQYF. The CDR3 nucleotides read TGTGCCAGCAGCCCCAGCGAGGGGATGGCCGAGCAGTACTTC.

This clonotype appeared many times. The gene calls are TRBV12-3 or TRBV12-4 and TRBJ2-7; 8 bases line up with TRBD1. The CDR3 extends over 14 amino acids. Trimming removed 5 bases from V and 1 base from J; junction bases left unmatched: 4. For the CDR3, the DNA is TGTGCCAGCAGTACGAGACAGGGGTCCTACGAGCAGTACTTC. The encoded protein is CASSTRQGSYEQYF.

CDR3 DNA sequence: TGTGCCAGCAGTGAACAGGGGCTTATGAGGGAGACCCAGTACTTC. This encodes CASSEQGLMRETQYF. V gene TRBV6-1 combines with J gene TRBJ2-5; tentative D call: TRBD1 (6 bases). V was trimmed by 2 bases and J by 5 bases, leaving 15 bases between them. Looked up from germline, CDR1 is MNHNS and CDR2 is SASEGT. The CDR3 has 15 amino acids.